This entry lists 14 T cell receptor beta chains sequenced from one sample in a study of cytomegalovirus exposure and HLA in healthy donors (dated by TCRdb to about 2017). Receptors were amplified or captured by the immunoSEQ multiplex PCR assay. In its TCRdb copy, this immuneACCESS table keeps in-frame sequences only and misses some clones. Where compared with another copy, unresolved V genes explain less than half of these, and the others have no known cause. Within this sample are tens of thousands of clones, with 85% to 95% of them counted one time only. The top ten clones comprise more than 0.95% of the sample. The sequencing input was PBMCs. Receptors were obtained from a man in his late teens or twenties in good health and CMV-seronegative.

The V gene is TRBV5-4, the J gene TRBJ2-7, with 7 positions matching TRBD1. The V gene end was trimmed by 0 bases and the J gene end by 7 bases; junction bases not matched to a gene: 10. The germline V gene has CDR1 SGHNT and CDR2 YYREEE (reference sequence). The CDR3 is made up of 15 amino acids. CDR3 protein: CASSLAGAGGLEQYF. The CDR3 DNA follows: TGTGCCAGCAGCTTGGCGGGTGCAGGGGGTTTGGAGCAGTACTTC.

DNA for the CDR3: TGTGCCAGCAGCCAAACACAGGATCCTAGCACAGATACGCAGTATTTT. Translated, it gives CASSQTQDPSTDTQYF. The chain employs TRBV4-2 and TRBJ2-3, with D perhaps TRBD1 (5 bases). The CDR3 spans 16 residues. V lost 2 bases to trimming and J lost 0 bases, with 12 bases between them. Germline V gives CDR1 LGHNA, CDR2 YNFKEQ.

The chain links TRBV27 to TRBJ2-3, with a tentative D call TRBD2 (6 bases). Trimming left V 4 bases short and J 0 bases short, with 8 bases between. The CDR3 totals 14 residues. Germline-derived CDR1 and CDR2 are MNHEY and SMNVEV (reference sequence). CDR3 DNA sequence: TGTGCCAGCAGTTGGAGGGCTAGCACAGATACGCAGTATTTT. This codes for CASSWRASTDTQYF.

The CDR3 here is CASSLGGGTGANVLTF. DNA of the CDR3: TGTGCCAGCAGCTTAGGGGGAGGGACTGGGGCCAACGTCCTGACTTTC. This rearrangement joins TRBV7-9 to TRBJ2-6, with 7 bases that match TRBD2. With V trimmed by 1 base and J by 2 bases, 2 bases remained unmatched. In germline, CDR1 is SEHNR, CDR2 FQNEAQ (reference sequence). This CDR3 is 16 amino acids long.

V gene TRBV18 combines with J gene TRBJ2-7, with D perhaps matching TRBD1 (6 bases). Germline CDR1 and CDR2: KGHSH and LQKENI. V gave up 2 bases and J gave up 7 bases, with 12 bases separating them. The CDR3 is made up of 13 amino acids. CDR3 in DNA: TGTGCCAGCTCACCAGAGGGGGTAGGAGAGCAGTACTTC. It encodes CASSPEGVGEQYF.

The rearrangement uses TRBV5-4 and TRBJ1-2, with 7 positions matching TRBD1. Germline values: CDR1 SGHNT, CDR2 YYREEE (reference sequence). With V trimmed by 4 bases and J by 3 bases, 9 bases remained unmatched. The CDR3 length is 15 residues. For the CDR3, the DNA is TGTGCCAGCAGCACCGGGACAGTGGGGTACTATGGCTACACCTTC. It yields the protein CASSTGTVGYYGYTF.

The chain uses TRBV6-4 and TRBJ2-3; TRBD2 might be the D (6 bases). There are 15 residues in the CDR3. Germline V CDR1 and CDR2: MRHNA, SNTAGT. Trimming shortened V by 2 bases and J by 0 bases, and 9 bases separated the two germline ends. CDR3 coding DNA: TGTGCCAGCAGTGACGGCGGGGTTAGCACAGATACGCAGTATTTT. Amino acids: CASSDGGVSTDTQYF.

The chain couples TRBV2 to TRBJ2-1, with a tentative D call TRBD1 (6 bases). Trimming pared 8 bases from V and 4 bases from J, leaving 12 bases between. Germline values: CDR1 SNHLY, CDR2 FYNNEI. The length of the CDR3 is 13 residues. CDR3 sequence reads: CASGGTGYNEQFF. In DNA form, the CDR3 reads TGTGCCAGCGGGGGAACAGGGTACAATGAGCAGTTCTTC.

The gene calls are TRBV7-3 and TRBJ2-7; 10 bases align to TRBD1. The junction had 5 bases not matched to a gene; V was cut back by 1 base and J by 5 bases. This CDR3 is 15 amino acids long. Per the germline V gene, CDR1 is SGHTA and CDR2 is FQGTGA. CDR3 amino acids: CASSLRGQGNNEQYF. The CDR3 region has the DNA TGTGCCAGCAGCTTAAGGGGACAGGGGAACAACGAGCAGTACTTC.

CDR3 amino acids: CASSTGGSNTEAFF. DNA of the CDR3: TGTGCCAGCAGTACAGGGGGATCGAACACTGAAGCTTTCTTT. The chain recombines TRBV6-6 with TRBJ1-1; 8 positions match TRBD1. This CDR3 is built from 14 residues. Trimming took 5 bases from V and 1 from J; bases not matched to a gene: 3. Germline values: CDR1 MNHNY, CDR2 SVGAGI (reference sequence).

The chain couples TRBV7-3 to TRBJ2-2, with D possibly TRBD2 on 6 matching bases. CDR3 length: 15 residues. Germline-derived CDR1 and CDR2 are SGHTA and FQGTGA. The V and J ends lost 6 bases and 1 base respectively, with 12 bases between them. The CDR3 region is CASSRWRGNTGELFF. As DNA, the CDR3 is TGTGCCAGCAGTCGCTGGCGGGGGAACACCGGGGAGCTGTTTTTT.

This chain connects TRBV19 to TRBJ1-5; D ambiguous. Trimming took off 3 bases at V and 5 bases at J, with 5 bases between the two ends. This CDR3 contains 12 residues. Germline CDR1 is LNHDA and CDR2 is SQIVND (reference sequence). As DNA, the CDR3 is TGTGCCAGTAGTATCGTAGATCAGCCCCAGCATTTT. Translation gives CASSIVDQPQHF.

This chain uses TRBV7-8 with TRBJ2-7; the D is unclear. The CDR3 contains 15 residues. Germline V CDR1 and CDR2: SGHVS, FQNEAQ. V was clipped by 8 bases and J by 2 bases, with 19 bases between them. CDR3 sequence reads: CASQPYFEPPYEQYF. CDR3 bases: TGTGCCAGCCAACCCTATTTCGAACCACCCTACGAGCAGTACTTC.

This clone was detected only a few times. J is TRBJ2-2 and V is TRBV28, with a tentative D call TRBD2 (5 bases). The CDR3 is made up of 16 amino acids. Deletions cut 6 bases from V and 2 bases from J, with 16 bases between. Germline V CDR1 and CDR2: MDHEN, SYDVKM. This chain's CDR3 is CASRQYSGANTGELFF. CDR3 DNA: TGTGCCAGCAGGCAGTACAGCGGAGCAAACACCGGGGAGCTGTTTTTT. The full variable domain, completed using reference TRBV28 and TRBJ2-2, is DVKVTQSSRYLVKRTGEKVFLECVQDMDHENMFWYRQDPGLGLRLIYFSYDVKMKEKGDIPEGYSVSREKKERFSLILESASTNQTSMYLCASRQYSGANTGELFFGEGSRLTVL.